Listed below are T cell receptor beta chains from one sample, sequenced in a study of blood T cell repertoires in COVID-19. The protocol was immunoSEQ multiplex PCR, while the TCRdb copy is restricted to in-frame clones and leaves out a portion. The profile shows roughly 400,000 clones, roughly 86% of them singletons. Material: PBMCs or T cells enriched from blood (not recorded which). All receptors derive from a woman in her 40s with acute COVID-19. Each CDR3 is given with its conserved first and last residue. The order of the fields is V gene, D gene, clone size, J gene, CDR3 DNA, CDR3 protein. The D gene is left open where the match is weak. Clone size is stated in some rows and not others, as once, few, many or a class when expanded.

v_gene: TRBV10-2
d_gene: TRBD1
abundance: -
j_gene: TRBJ2-2
CDR3nt: TGCGCCAGCAGTGATGGGACAGGGGTAACCGGGGAGCTGTTTTTT
CDR3aa: CASSDGTGVTGELFF

v_gene: TRBV7-9
d_gene: TRBD1
abundance: -
j_gene: TRBJ1-2
CDR3nt: TGTGCCAGCACAACATTCTTGGACAGGGGAGGCTATGGCTACACCTTC
CDR3aa: CASTTFLDRGGYGYTF

v_gene: TRBV18
d_gene: -
abundance: -
j_gene: TRBJ1-4
CDR3nt: TGTGCCAGCTCACCATCCGGACGGGGGGCAACTAATGAAAAACTGTTTTTT
CDR3aa: CASSPSGRGATNEKLFF

v_gene: TRBV7-2
d_gene: TRBD2
abundance: -
j_gene: TRBJ2-3
CDR3nt: TGTGCCAGCAGCTTGGGACTAGCGGGGGGGAGCGATACGCAGTATTTT
CDR3aa: CASSLGLAGGSDTQYF

v_gene: TRBV4-2
d_gene: TRBD1
abundance: -
j_gene: TRBJ1-6
CDR3nt: TGTGCCAGCAGCCAGGCCGGGACAGGGGGCGATTCACCCCTCCACTTT
CDR3aa: CASSQAGTGGDSPLHF

v_gene: TRBV5-8
d_gene: -
abundance: -
j_gene: TRBJ1-3
CDR3nt: TGTGCCAGCAGCCTGGGAATGACTCTCTCTGGAAACACCATATATTTT
CDR3aa: CASSLGMTLSGNTIYF

v_gene: TRBV15
d_gene: TRBD1
abundance: -
j_gene: TRBJ2-3
CDR3nt: TGTGCCACCAGGAAATCCGGGACAGGGGAAGATACGCAGTATTTT
CDR3aa: CATRKSGTGEDTQYF

v_gene: TRBV14
d_gene: -
abundance: few
j_gene: TRBJ1-1
CDR3nt: TGTGCCAGCAGCCAAGAGTACACCAGTGAAGCTTTCTTT
CDR3aa: CASSQEYTSEAFF

v_gene: TRBV11-3
d_gene: -
abundance: -
j_gene: TRBJ1-1
CDR3nt: TGTGCCAGCAGCTTAACGGGGAACACTGAAGCTTTCTTT
CDR3aa: CASSLTGNTEAFF

v_gene: TRBV4-2
d_gene: -
abundance: -
j_gene: TRBJ2-2
CDR3nt: TGTGCCAGCAGCCAATATGGAGGGGCGGACACCGGGGAGCTGTTTTTT
CDR3aa: CASSQYGGADTGELFF

v_gene: TRBV15
d_gene: TRBD1
abundance: -
j_gene: TRBJ1-2
CDR3nt: TGTGCCACCAGCAGAGTTTCGAGACAGGGGGATGGCTACACCTTC
CDR3aa: CATSRVSRQGDGYTF

v_gene: TRBV7-6
d_gene: TRBD2
abundance: -
j_gene: TRBJ2-3
CDR3nt: TGTGCCAGCAGCCCGCCCATCGGACTAGCGGGGAGCACAGATACGCAGTATTTT
CDR3aa: CASSPPIGLAGSTDTQYF

v_gene: TRBV19
d_gene: -
abundance: -
j_gene: TRBJ1-5
CDR3nt: TGTGCCAGTAGTTTCGGAGGGGTGAGGGGCAATCAGCCCCAGCATTTT
CDR3aa: CASSFGGVRGNQPQHF

v_gene: TRBV6-5
d_gene: TRBD2
abundance: -
j_gene: TRBJ2-2
CDR3nt: TGTGCCAGCAAGCCGGGAGGAAACACCGGGGAGCTGTTTTTT
CDR3aa: CASKPGGNTGELFF

v_gene: TRBV10-3
d_gene: TRBD2
abundance: -
j_gene: TRBJ2-1
CDR3nt: TGTGCCATCAGTGAGTTGACTAGCGGGGGGAATGAGCAGTTCTTC
CDR3aa: CAISELTSGGNEQFF

v_gene: TRBV27
d_gene: TRBD1
abundance: -
j_gene: TRBJ1-2
CDR3nt: TGTGCCACCACCCCTAGACAGGGTGCCGGCTACACCTTC
CDR3aa: CATTPRQGAGYTF

v_gene: TRBV11-3
d_gene: TRBD2
abundance: few
j_gene: TRBJ2-5
CDR3nt: TGTGCCAGCAGCTTAGGACCGGGACTAGCGGAACAAGAGACCCAGTACTTC
CDR3aa: CASSLGPGLAEQETQYF

v_gene: TRBV15
d_gene: -
abundance: -
j_gene: TRBJ1-4
CDR3nt: TGTGCCACCAGCAGTTCCGGACAGATTAATGAAAAACTGTTTTTT
CDR3aa: CATSSSGQINEKLFF

v_gene: TRBV5-1
d_gene: TRBD1
abundance: once
j_gene: TRBJ2-2
CDR3nt: TGCGCCAGCAGCTTGAGACAGGGTCAGAACACCGGGGAGCTGTTTTTT
CDR3aa: CASSLRQGQNTGELFF

v_gene: TRBV5-1
d_gene: TRBD2
abundance: -
j_gene: TRBJ2-3
CDR3nt: TGCGCCAGCAGCTTGGGACTAGCGGGGGGCCCGGATACGCAGTATTTT
CDR3aa: CASSLGLAGGPDTQYF

v_gene: TRBV15
d_gene: -
abundance: -
j_gene: TRBJ1-5
CDR3nt: TGTGCCACCAGCAGAGATGAGGAGACTCGAGCTAGGCCCCAGCATTTT
CDR3aa: CATSRDEETRARPQHF

v_gene: TRBV19
d_gene: -
abundance: -
j_gene: TRBJ1-5
CDR3nt: TGTGCCTGCGCAGGGATTTATAGCAATCAGCCCCAGCATTTT
CDR3aa: CACAGIYSNQPQHF

v_gene: TRBV9
d_gene: -
abundance: -
j_gene: TRBJ1-2
CDR3nt: TGTGCCAGCAGTGGGAGGGATCCTGGCTACACCTTC
CDR3aa: CASSGRDPGYTF

v_gene: TRBV2
d_gene: -
abundance: -
j_gene: TRBJ2-5
CDR3nt: TGTGCCAGCACGGGGGGCCGGGAGACCCAGTACTTC
CDR3aa: CASTGGRETQYF

v_gene: TRBV7-9
d_gene: TRBD2
abundance: -
j_gene: TRBJ2-1
CDR3nt: TGTGCCAGCAGCTTATCCCCTCTAGCGGGTGAATACAATGAGCAGTTCTTC
CDR3aa: CASSLSPLAGEYNEQFF

v_gene: TRBV7-8
d_gene: -
abundance: once
j_gene: TRBJ2-1
CDR3nt: TGTGCCACTACCGACAGGTCTGGGAATGAGCAGTTCTTC
CDR3aa: CATTDRSGNEQFF